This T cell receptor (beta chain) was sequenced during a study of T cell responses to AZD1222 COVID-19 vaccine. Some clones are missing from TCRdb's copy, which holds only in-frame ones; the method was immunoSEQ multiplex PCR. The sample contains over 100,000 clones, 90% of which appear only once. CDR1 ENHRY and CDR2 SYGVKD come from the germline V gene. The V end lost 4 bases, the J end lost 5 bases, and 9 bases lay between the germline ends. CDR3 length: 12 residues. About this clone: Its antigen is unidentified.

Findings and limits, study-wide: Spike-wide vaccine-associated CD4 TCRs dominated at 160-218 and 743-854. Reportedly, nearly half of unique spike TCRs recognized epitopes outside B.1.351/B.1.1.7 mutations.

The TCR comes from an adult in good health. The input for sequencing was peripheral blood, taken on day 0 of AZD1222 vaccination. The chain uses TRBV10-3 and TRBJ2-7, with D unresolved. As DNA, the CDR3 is TGTGCCATCAGTGTTGGGGTTCACGAGCAGTACTTC. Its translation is CAISVGVHEQYF.